Each of the 24 T cell receptor beta chains below was sequenced from the same sample in a study of vaccination effects on CD4 cells after COVID-19. Antigen specificity for these receptors is unknown. Between days 9 and 11 of culture, CD4+ T cells were separated out. A positive SARS-CoV-2 PCR test fell between March and December 2020. Two doses of BNT162b2 or mRNA-1273 vaccine were administered to participants. Sequencing used immunoSEQ multiplex PCR; TCRdb keeps in-frame clones, though not all of them. The profile shows tens of thousands of clones, over 65% of them singletons. Sequenced here: CD4+ T cells from PBMCs cultured without peptide, sampled after COVID-19 vaccination. These receptors came from a human donor who had a prior SARS-CoV-2 infection.

This clone occurred a few times. The J gene is TRBJ1-1, the V gene TRBV30; the match to TRBD1 covers 7 bases. Germline V gives CDR1 GTSNPN, CDR2 SVGIG (reference sequence). V was clipped by 2 bases and J by 2 bases; unmatched bases: 2. This CDR3 comprises 13 residues. The DNA of the CDR3 is TGTGCCTGGAGTAGGGACAGTAACACTGAAGCTTTCTTT. This translates into CAWSRDSNTEAFF. The variable domain in full, with the rest retrieved from reference TRBV30 and TRBJ1-1, is SQTIHQWPATLVQPVGSPLSLECTVEGTSNPNLYWYRQAAGRGLQLLFYSVGIGQISSEVPQNLSASRPQDRQFILSSKKLLLSDSGFYLCAWSRDSNTEAFFGQGTRLTVV.

The V gene is TRBV6-5, the J gene TRBJ1-2, with TRBD1 matching 10 bases. The germline V gene encodes CDR1 MNHEY and CDR2 SVGAGI. This CDR3 spans 15 amino acids. Trimming removed 0 bases from V and 7 bases from J; junction bases left unmatched: 5. The CDR3 spells CASSYSGQGVGGYTF. In DNA, the CDR3 is TGTGCCAGCAGTTACTCAGGACAGGGGGTTGGTGGCTACACCTTC.

The rearrangement joins TRBV5-6 to TRBJ2-7; 7 bases are a match to TRBD2. Per germline, CDR1 SGHDT and CDR2 YYEEEE. The CDR3 runs to 16 residues. Trimming at V came to 3 bases and at J to 1 base, leaving 10 bases not matched to a gene. CDR3 protein: CASSSLRRGGSYEQYF. CDR3 DNA sequence: TGTGCCAGCAGCTCTCTACGCCGGGGAGGGTCCTACGAGCAGTACTTC.

This clone appeared a few times. J is TRBJ1-3 and V is TRBV5-1; D is possibly TRBD1 (5 bases). Looked up from germline, CDR1 is SGHRS and CDR2 is YFSETQ. The CDR3 spans 16 residues. V lost 0 bases and J 3 bases, leaving 13 bases between the germline ends. CDR3 loop: CASSLGPGTVGNTIYF. Here the CDR3 DNA reads TGCGCCAGCAGCTTGGGGCCCGGGACGGTTGGAAACACCATATATTTT.

The chain combines TRBV5-1 with TRBJ2-7, with 8 nucleotides matching TRBD1. The CDR3 sequence is 15 residues long. V trimming: 4 bases; J trimming: 0 bases; junction bases outside the gene matches: 6. Germline CDR1 SGHRS, CDR2 YFSETQ. In nucleotides, the CDR3 is TGCGCCAGCAGCCAAGGGACAGGTTACTCCTACGAGCAGTACTTC. This gives the protein CASSQGTGYSYEQYF.

The chain is built from TRBV18 and TRBJ1-2; possible D gene TRBD1, 5 bases. The CDR3 is 15 amino acids. Germline CDR1 reads KGHSH; CDR2 reads LQKENI. V was trimmed by 4 bases and J by 7 bases, leaving 19 bases between them. This CDR3 reads CASSHGSRGERGYTF. Written as DNA, the CDR3 is TGTGCCAGCTCACACGGTAGTAGAGGGGAACGTGGCTACACCTTC.

The chain combines TRBV15 with TRBJ1-1, with D hard to call. CDR1 and CDR2 (germline): LNHNV, YYDKDF (reference sequence). V was trimmed by 5 bases and J by 0 bases, leaving 10 bases between them. The CDR3 runs to 14 residues. The CDR3 DNA follows: TGTGCCACCAGCGTGTCCGTCATGAACACTGAAGCTTTCTTT. Protein: CATSVSVMNTEAFF.

The genes are TRBV30 and TRBJ1-2; D is perhaps TRBD1 (5 bases). The germline V gene has CDR1 GTSNPN and CDR2 SVGIG (reference sequence). V was pared by 4 bases and J by 7 bases, with 19 bases between. This CDR3 has 14 residues. In DNA form, the CDR3 reads TGTGCCTGGAATTTAGTGGGGCCGGGGGTTGGCTACACCTTC. Its translation: CAWNLVGPGVGYTF.

This clone was seen a handful of times. The V gene is TRBV6-1, the J gene TRBJ1-5, with D uncertain. In germline, CDR1 is MNHNS, CDR2 SASEGT. Trimming took 1 base from V and 4 from J, leaving 11 bases between them. CDR3 length equals 15 residues. The CDR3 is CASSEGSIDNQPQHF. The CDR3 nucleotides read TGTGCCAGCAGTGAAGGGTCGATAGATAATCAGCCCCAGCATTTT.

This chain links TRBV16 with TRBJ1-2, with TRBD1 identical over 7 bases. CDR3 length: 15 amino acids. V shed 4 bases and J 6 bases; nucleotides not matched to a gene: 11. CDR1 KGHSY and CDR2 FQNENV come from the germline V gene. In DNA form, the CDR3 reads TGTGCCAGCAGCCCCAGTTTGGAGGGGGCCCATGGCTACACCTTC. As protein: CASSPSLEGAHGYTF.

The chain has TRBV11-1 and TRBJ2-2; 8 positions match TRBD1. Germline CDR1 SGHAT, CDR2 FQDESV (reference sequence). The junction had 6 bases not matched to a gene; V was cut back by 5 bases and J by 7 bases. CDR3 length: 14 amino acids. The CDR3 here is CASSRYRGNGELFF. The CDR3, as DNA: TGTGCCAGCAGCCGTTACAGGGGGAACGGGGAGCTGTTTTTT.

The chain carries TRBV18 and TRBJ2-5; 10 bases fit TRBD1. CDR1 and CDR2 (germline): KGHSH, LQKENI. The CDR3 sequence is 15 residues long. The J segment lost 1 base and the V segment lost 4 bases, leaving 3 bases of the junction unmatched. The CDR3 sequence is CASSRGQGPQETQYF. CDR3 nucleotide sequence: TGTGCCAGCTCACGGGGACAGGGGCCCCAAGAGACCCAGTACTTC.

In this sample, this clone turned up once. The chain couples TRBV4-1 to TRBJ2-1, with D tentatively TRBD2 (6 bases). From germline, CDR1 is MGHRA and CDR2 YSYEKL. The CDR3 extends over 15 amino acids. Trimming took 1 base from V and 8 from J, leaving 15 bases between them. The CDR3 loop is CASSQVAGYGDEQFF. CDR3 nucleotide sequence: TGCGCCAGCAGCCAAGTTGCGGGATATGGGGATGAGCAGTTCTTC.

V and J are TRBV25-1 and TRBJ2-3; D is ambiguous. Trimming pared 2 bases from V and 5 bases from J, leaving 14 bases between. The CDR3 consists of 15 residues. Germline V lookup: CDR1 MGHDK, CDR2 SYGVNS. The CDR3 coding sequence is TGTGCCAGCAGTGAAGGATGGGCAGATCGAGATACGCAGTATTTT. This gives the protein CASSEGWADRDTQYF.

The chain is built from TRBV5-4 and TRBJ2-3; 8 bases map to TRBD2. J lost 3 bases, V lost 4 bases, and 7 bases had no gene match. Germline V gene data show CDR1 as SGHNT and CDR2 as YYREEE (reference sequence). The CDR3 totals 15 residues. The CDR3 sequence: CASSAGGFVTDTQYF. DNA of the CDR3: TGTGCCAGCAGCGCGGGGGGATTTGTGACAGATACGCAGTATTTT.

The V and J genes are TRBV7-9 and TRBJ2-3; D may match TRBD1 or TRBD2 (5 bases each). The CDR3 runs to 15 residues. Germline V gene lookup returns CDR1 SEHNR and CDR2 FQNEAQ (reference sequence). Trimming pared 1 base from V and 2 bases from J, leaving 10 bases between. The CDR3 region is CASSLEWGSTDTQYF. As DNA, the CDR3 is TGTGCCAGCAGCTTAGAATGGGGGTCCACAGATACGCAGTATTTT.

CDR3 DNA: TGTGCCATCAGTGAGCGGGTAGGCAGCACTGAAGCTTTCTTT. The encoded protein is CAISERVGSTEAFF. The chain links TRBV10-3 to TRBJ1-1; D remains ambiguous. V lost 2 bases and J lost 4, with 11 bases in between. The CDR3 has 14 residues. The V gene's germline CDR1 is ENHRY and CDR2 SYGVKD.

This chain connects TRBV30 to TRBJ2-1; the match to TRBD2 covers 10 bases. The V and J ends lost 3 bases and 6 bases, in that order; junction bases with no gene match: 5. Germline V CDR1 and CDR2: GTSNPN, SVGIG (reference sequence). This CDR3 comprises 14 residues. The DNA of the CDR3 is TGTGCCTGGAGGCTAGCGGGGGTGGGCAATGAGCAGTTCTTC. Its protein product is CAWRLAGVGNEQFF.

The chain couples TRBV25-1 to TRBJ2-2; no reliable D call. Germline CDR1 is MGHDK and CDR2 is SYGVNS. The CDR3 loop spans 13 amino acids. V was pared by 6 bases and J by 4 bases, with 9 bases between. The CDR3, as DNA: TGTGCCAGCAGGGACCTAGGCACCGGGGAGCTGTTTTTT. The encoded protein is CASRDLGTGELFF.

The chain joins TRBV18 to TRBJ2-2; D uncertain. V was clipped by 0 bases and J by 5 bases, with 7 bases between them. Germline CDR1 KGHSH, CDR2 LQKENI. The CDR3 runs to 14 residues. Written as DNA, the CDR3 is TGTGCCAGCTCACCACCGGCGCTGACCGGGGAGCTGTTTTTT. It translates to CASSPPALTGELFF.

The V call is TRBV7-9, the J call TRBJ2-3; the match to TRBD1 covers 8 bases. After removal of 5 bases from V and 4 bases from J, the junction contained 5 bases not matched to a gene. This CDR3 spans 14 amino acids. In germline, CDR1 is SEHNR, CDR2 FQNEAQ (reference sequence). Here the CDR3 reads CASSPDRVADTQYF. CDR3 in DNA: TGTGCCAGCAGCCCGGACAGGGTTGCAGATACGCAGTATTTT.

As for this clone: In this CDR3 the conserved last residue, phenylalanine or tryptophan, is missing, so a read error is likely. The CDR3 coding sequence is TGTGCCAGCAGAGAGGACAGGGACGGTGAAGCTTTCTCT. The encoded protein is CASREDRDGEAFS. V is TRBV6-5 and J is TRBJ1-1, with 8 bases matching TRBD1. The ends lost 6 bases at V and 7 bases at J; junction bases unmatched: 7. The CDR3 runs to 13 residues. CDR1 is MNHEY, CDR2 SVGAGI, per germline.

The rearrangement joins TRBV27 to TRBJ2-7; 9 positions match TRBD1. This CDR3 has 14 residues. Germline trimming cut 8 bases from V and 7 bases from J; bases unmatched to any gene: 12. The germline V gene has CDR1 MNHEY and CDR2 SMNVEV (reference sequence). The CDR3 sequence is CASHSGQGTGEQYF. CDR3 nucleotides: TGTGCCAGCCACTCGGGACAGGGCACCGGGGAGCAGTACTTC.

The chain uses TRBV5-1 and TRBJ2-5, with TRBD1 identical over 8 bases. J was trimmed by 3 bases and V by 5 bases; bases with no gene match: 9. Germline V gives CDR1 SGHRS, CDR2 YFSETQ. The CDR3 length is 15 residues. Written as DNA, the CDR3 is TGCGCCAGCAGTTTCGGACAGGGAAAGGAAGAGACCCAGTACTTC. This translates into CASSFGQGKEETQYF. Filled out from reference TRBV5-1 and TRBJ2-5, the complete variable domain reads KAGVTQTPRYLIKTRGQQVTLSCSPISGHRSVSWYQQTPGQGLQFLFEYFSETQRNKGNFPGRFSGRQFSNSRSEMNVSTLELGDSALYLCASSFGQGKEETQYFGPGTRLLVL.